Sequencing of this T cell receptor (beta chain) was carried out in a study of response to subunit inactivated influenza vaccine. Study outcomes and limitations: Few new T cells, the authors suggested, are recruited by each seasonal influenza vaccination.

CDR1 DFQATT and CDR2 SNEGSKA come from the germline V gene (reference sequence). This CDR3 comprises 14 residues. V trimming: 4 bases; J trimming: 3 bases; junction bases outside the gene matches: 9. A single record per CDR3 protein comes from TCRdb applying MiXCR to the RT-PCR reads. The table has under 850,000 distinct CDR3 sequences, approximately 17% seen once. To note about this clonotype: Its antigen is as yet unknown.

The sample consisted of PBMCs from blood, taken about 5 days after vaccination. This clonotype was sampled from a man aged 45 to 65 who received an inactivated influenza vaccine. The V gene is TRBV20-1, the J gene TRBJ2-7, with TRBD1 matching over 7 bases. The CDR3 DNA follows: TGCAGTGCTAAGGCCCCGACAGGGATCTACGAGCAGTACTTC. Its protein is CSAKAPTGIYEQYF.